This TCR beta chain was sequenced during a study of T cells after yellow fever vaccination. Broader study findings: Abundant bulk-derived clonotypes could contaminate FACS-sorted repertoires. At under 97% for CD4 and just over 85% for CD8, most primary-vaccination clones showed up again after the booster. A minor fraction of clonotypes spanned both CD4 and CD8 compartments.

Researchers made TCR cDNA using 5'RACE template switching, and this step added a universal primer site and UMIs. MiXCR was run by TCRdb on the 5' RACE reads, yielding one entry per CDR3 protein. The table records over 300,000 distinct CDR3 sequences, 6.8% of them present only once. Between the trimmed V and J ends, which lost 5 bases and 8 bases, there was a span of 15 bases. From germline, CDR1 is SGHTA and CDR2 FQGNSA. CDR3 length equals 13 residues. There are a few counts of this clonotype. Its specificity is not known. The rearrangement links TRBV7-2 to TRBJ1-2; the D gene is possibly TRBD1 (5 bases). The TCR sequence derives from a man aged 18 to 30 who received the YFV17D yellow fever vaccine. Material: PBMCs, obtained 35 to 50 days after the first yellow fever vaccination. The CDR3 here is CASSPRSGDGYTF. For the CDR3, the DNA is TGTGCCAGCAGCCCACGCTCGGGGGACGGCTACACCTTC.